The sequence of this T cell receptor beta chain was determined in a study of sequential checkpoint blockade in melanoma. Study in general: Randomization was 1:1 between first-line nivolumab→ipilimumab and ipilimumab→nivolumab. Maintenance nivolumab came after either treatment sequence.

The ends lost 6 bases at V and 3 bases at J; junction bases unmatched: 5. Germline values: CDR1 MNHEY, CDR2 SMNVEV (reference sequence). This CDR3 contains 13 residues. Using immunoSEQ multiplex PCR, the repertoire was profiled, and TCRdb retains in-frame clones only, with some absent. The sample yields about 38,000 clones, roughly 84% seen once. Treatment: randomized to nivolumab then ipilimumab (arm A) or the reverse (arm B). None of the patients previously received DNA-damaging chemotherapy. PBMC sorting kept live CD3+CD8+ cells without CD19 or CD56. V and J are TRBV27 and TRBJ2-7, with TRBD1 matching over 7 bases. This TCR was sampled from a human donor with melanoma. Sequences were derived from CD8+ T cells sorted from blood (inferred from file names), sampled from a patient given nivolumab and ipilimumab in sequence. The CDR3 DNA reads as TGTGCCAGCAGCCTACAGGGGCTCTACGAGCAGTACTTC. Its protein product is CASSLQGLYEQYF.